This T cell receptor beta chain emerged from a study of shared clonotypes between healthy human individuals. Method: immunoSEQ multiplex PCR; TCRdb's copy keeps in-frame clones and lacks some. The table includes some 2,000,000 clones, around 95% detected once. Sequenced material: naive CD4+ T cells sorted from blood. This sample's subset: CD45RA+ positively selected. This receptor was identified in a man aged 18 to 29 in good health.

CDR3 in DNA: TGCAGTGCGGACACCGACGGCGAGCAGTACTTC. Amino acids: CSADTDGEQYF. This chain uses TRBV20-1 with TRBJ2-7, with D possibly TRBD1 on 5 matching bases. Trimming pared 6 bases from V and 6 bases from J, leaving 12 bases between. CDR3 length: 11 residues. Per the germline V gene, CDR1 is DFQATT and CDR2 is SNEGSKA (reference sequence).